Given below is one T cell receptor (beta chain) in context. What it binds is unknown. The CDR3 totals 14 residues. Germline CDR1 and CDR2: KGHSH and LQKENI. V dropped 4 bases and J dropped 10; count of bases not matched to a gene: 8. The data were taken from a study of T cell responses to AZD1222 COVID-19 vaccine. Study-wide results and limits: Dominant at 160-218 and 743-854, vaccine-associated CD4 TCRs also spanned spike. Baseline seropositivity characterized only 5 or 6 AZD1222 recipients. Mostly white British, mostly female donors; authors suggested clonal diversity may be underestimated. Increased Spike-specific TCR breadth and depth were observed after two AZD1222 doses.

Data came from immunoSEQ multiplex PCR; TCRdb stores just in-frame clones and leaves some out. The top ten clones hold roughly 1% of a sample with 150,000 or so clones, approximately 93% of them seen once. The sample in question was peripheral blood, obtained on day 0 of AZD1222 vaccination. This sequence joins TRBV18 and TRBJ2-1; 9 positions agree with TRBD2. This sequence was found in an adult in good health. This CDR3 is CASSRPGLAGEQFF. The CDR3 DNA is TGTGCCAGCTCACGACCGGGACTAGCCGGGGAGCAGTTCTTC.